This T cell receptor beta chain appears in the sequencing data of a study of blood T cell repertoires in COVID-19. Background on the study: Specimens from acute and convalescent COVID-19 originated in the United States, Italy and Spain. PBMCs, B-cell-depleted T cells, or T cells provided the cDNA or gDNA that made up the material.

Enrolled through a virtual design, the participants were between about 18 and 100 years of age and came from some 26 US areas. This clone was detected only once. Some clones are missing from TCRdb's copy, which holds only in-frame ones; the method was immunoSEQ multiplex PCR. The top ten clones hold roughly 8.6% of a sample with some 250,000 clones, 85% to 90% of them seen once. The CDR3 consists of 11 residues. The germline V gene has CDR1 SQVTM and CDR2 ANQGSEA. Germline trimming cut 7 bases from V and 3 bases from J; bases unmatched to any gene: 2. The chain links TRBV29-1 to TRBJ1-2, with 7 bases identical to TRBD1. The receptor was derived from a man aged 40-55 years who had recovered from COVID-19. The sequenced material came from PBMCs or T cells enriched from blood (not recorded which). The CDR3, as DNA: TGCAGCGCTGGGACAGACTATGGCTACACCTTC. Translating it yields CSAGTDYGYTF.